This is a list of T cell receptor beta chains from one sample in a study of blood T cell repertoires in COVID-19. Method: immunoSEQ multiplex PCR; TCRdb's copy keeps in-frame clones and lacks some. The sample holds approximately 260,000 clones; around 90% are singletons and the top ten take around 2%. The sample consisted of peripheral blood. The receptors stem from a man aged 50 or older with acute or convalescent COVID-19. CDR3s include the opening cysteine and the closing phenylalanine or tryptophan.

j_gene: TRBJ2-5
v_gene: TRBV5-1
CDR3aa: CASSSTSSWETQYF

j_gene: TRBJ1-1
v_gene: TRBV10-3
CDR3aa: CAIRDRVHPNTEAFF

j_gene: TRBJ1-2
v_gene: TRBV25-1
CDR3aa: CASSESPADRGNYGYTF

j_gene: TRBJ2-7
v_gene: TRBV6-1
CDR3aa: CASGGQGAYEQYF

j_gene: TRBJ1-2
v_gene: TRBV21-1
CDR3aa: CAGGPQLKGGDYGYTF

j_gene: TRBJ2-7
v_gene: TRBV7-7
CDR3aa: CASSFGRAHEQYF

j_gene: TRBJ1-1
v_gene: TRBV5-8
CDR3aa: CASRQDRRTEAFF

j_gene: TRBJ2-6
v_gene: TRBV6-5
CDR3aa: CASSTSGANVLTF

j_gene: TRBJ1-6
v_gene: TRBV3-1/TRBV3-2
CDR3aa: CASSLTGRDSPLHF

j_gene: TRBJ2-5
v_gene: TRBV5-1
CDR3aa: CASSRGLAGETQYF

j_gene: TRBJ2-5
v_gene: TRBV30
CDR3aa: CAWSVPSQLTVKETQYF